This T cell receptor beta chain was recovered during a study of OX40 agonist ivuxolimab in advanced cancers. The repertoire was sequenced with immunoSEQ multiplex PCR; TCRdb's copy has only in-frame clones and lacks some. The data show 75,000 to 100,000 clones, around 90% seen once. The receptor comes from an adult with an advanced solid tumor such as melanoma, head and neck, liver or kidney cancer. This material consisted of CD4+ or CD8+ T cells sorted from blood, taken in a trial of the OX40 agonist ivuxolimab.

The CDR3 DNA is TGTGCCAGCAGCTGGAATCATAGCAATCAGCCCCAGCATTTT. Its protein product is CASSWNHSNQPQHF. This chain uses TRBV6-5 with TRBJ1-5; D unresolved. The CDR3 length is 14 residues. CDR1 and CDR2 from the germline V gene are MNHEY and SVGAGI. Trimming took off 6 bases at V and 0 bases at J, with 9 bases between the two ends.